The 17 T cell receptor beta chains in this list originate from one sample, sequenced in a study of Ad26.COV2.S vaccination and SARS-CoV-2 variants. Data came from immunoSEQ multiplex PCR; TCRdb stores just in-frame clones and leaves some out. The sample has a few hundred thousand clones, 75% to 90% seen once. Treatment given: 15 to 20 received Ad26.COV2.S at low or high dose, single or two shots; about 5 received placebo; per-sample allocation not given. Collection of the samples took place on day 63 after the first injection of vaccine or placebo. The specimen was peripheral blood, collected in a trial of Ad26.COV2.S vaccine versus placebo. These receptor sequences come from a person aged 18 to 65 who received the Ad26.COV2.S COVID-19 vaccine or a placebo.

The rearrangement joins TRBV7-9 to TRBJ2-7; 9 bases map to TRBD2. V lost 3 bases and J lost 0; bases outside the gene matches: 0. Germline CDR1 and CDR2: SEHNR and FQNEAQ (reference sequence). The CDR3 has 14 amino acids. The CDR3 coding sequence is TGTGCCAGCAGCTTGACTAGCGGCTCCTACGAGCAGTACTTC. Its translation is CASSLTSGSYEQYF.

V gene TRBV3-1 (or the pseudogene TRBV3-2) combines with J gene TRBJ2-3, with 11 nucleotides matching TRBD2. There are 16 residues in the CDR3. Germline CDR1 is LGHDT and CDR2 is YNNKEL (reference sequence). The V segment lost 4 bases and the J segment 5 bases; nucleotides outside the gene matches: 8. The CDR3 spells CASSPAFGLAGDTQYF. CDR3 nucleotide sequence: TGTGCCAGCAGCCCTGCCTTCGGACTAGCGGGAGATACGCAGTATTTT.

V gene TRBV7-8 combines with J gene TRBJ1-2; D uncertain. This CDR3 has 14 amino acids. The V and J ends lost 1 base and 3 bases respectively, with 9 bases between them. Germline assignment: CDR1 SGHVS and CDR2 FQNEAQ. The CDR3 DNA sequence: TGTGCCAGCAGCTTAGGGTACCGGGACTATGGCTACACCTTC. It encodes CASSLGYRDYGYTF.

Worth noting for this clone: The same CDR3 is also encoded by other DNA sequences in this sample. V usage is TRBV28 and J usage is TRBJ2-5, with 8 positions matching TRBD1. The CDR3 contains 13 residues. V lost 6 bases to trimming and J lost 5 bases; unmatched junction nucleotides: 5. Germline loops: CDR1 MDHEN, CDR2 SYDVKM. The CDR3: CASRQGARETQYF. The CDR3 DNA follows: TGTGCCAGCAGGCAGGGGGCACGGGAGACCCAGTACTTC. Looking up the rest from reference TRBV28 and TRBJ2-5 gives the full variable domain: DVKVTQSSRYLVKRTGEKVFLECVQDMDHENMFWYRQDPGLGLRLIYFSYDVKMKEKGDIPEGYSVSREKKERFSLILESASTNQTSMYLCASRQGARETQYFGPGTRLLVL.

The J gene is TRBJ2-3, the V gene TRBV6-5; D uncertain. Germline V gene sequence: CDR1 MNHEY, CDR2 SVGAGI. The CDR3 spans 12 residues. V lost 7 bases and J 2 bases, leaving 7 bases between the germline ends. The CDR3 DNA is TGTGCCAGCATCGACTCCACAGATACGCAGTATTTT. Protein product: CASIDSTDTQYF.

V usage is TRBV7-9 and J usage is TRBJ2-7, with D perhaps TRBD2 (7 bases). This CDR3 has 15 residues. Looked up from germline, CDR1 is SEHNR and CDR2 is FQNEAQ (reference sequence). V dropped 4 bases and J dropped 6 bases, with 19 bases sitting between them. The CDR3 reads CASSSNPGGGGEQYF. The CDR3, as DNA: TGTGCCAGCAGCTCTAACCCTGGGGGAGGGGGCGAGCAGTACTTC.

This clone was observed a few times. The chain is built from TRBV6-5 and TRBJ2-7, with D possibly being TRBD1 (5 bases). This CDR3 is built from 14 residues. V gave up 7 bases and J gave up 3 bases, with 16 bases separating them. Germline CDR1 MNHEY, CDR2 SVGAGI. Written as DNA, the CDR3 is TGTGCCAGCACCCCGACAGTCTCTAACTACGAGCAGTACTTC. Protein sequence: CASTPTVSNYEQYF.

The chain links TRBV9 to TRBJ2-3; the D is unclear. Looked up from germline, CDR1 is SGDLS and CDR2 is YYNGEE. The CDR3 runs 15 residues. V was cut by 0 bases and J by 2 bases, with 10 bases left in between. Here the CDR3 reads CASSVDRVFTDTQYF. The CDR3 nucleotides read TGTGCCAGCAGCGTAGATAGGGTTTTCACAGATACGCAGTATTTT. The full variable domain, rest sourced from reference TRBV9 and TRBJ2-3, is DSGVTQTPKHLITATGQRVTLRCSPRSGDLSVYWYQQSLDQGLQFLIQYYNGEERAKGNILERFSAQQFPDLHSELNLSSLELGDSALYFCASSVDRVFTDTQYFGPGTRLTVL.

The chain uses TRBV18 and TRBJ1-4; TRBD1 matches at 8 bases. Per germline, CDR1 KGHSH and CDR2 LQKENI. With V trimmed by 2 bases and J by 8 bases, 7 bases remained unmatched. The CDR3 contains 15 residues. As DNA, the CDR3 is TGTGCCAGCTCACCAGGAGACAGGGGAGGAGAAAAACTGTTTTTT. Amino acids: CASSPGDRGGEKLFF.

CDR3 in amino acids: CASSLGTVTLRYEQYF. DNA of the CDR3: TGTGCCAGCAGCTTAGGGACAGTGACTTTGAGATACGAGCAGTACTTC. This chain links TRBV7-9 with TRBJ2-7; possible D gene TRBD1, 6 bases. V lost 1 base, J lost 4 bases, and 17 bases lay in between. The CDR3 loop spans 16 amino acids. Germline V gives CDR1 SEHNR, CDR2 FQNEAQ (reference sequence).

The chain recombines TRBV2 with TRBJ2-3; 8 bases fit TRBD2. Germline CDR1 reads SNHLY; CDR2 reads FYNNEI. The CDR3 has 15 amino acids. The V gene end was trimmed by 7 bases and the J gene end by 4 bases; junction bases not matched to a gene: 10. In DNA form, the CDR3 reads TGTGCCAGCAAGCGAGGGACTAGTGTCTCAGATACGCAGTATTTT. This gives the protein CASKRGTSVSDTQYF.

The chain combines TRBV5-1 with TRBJ1-3; no firm D call. The CDR3 covers 16 residues. V was shortened by 0 bases and J by 0 bases, with 10 bases between the two germline ends. Germline V gene data show CDR1 as SGHRS and CDR2 as YFSETQ. In DNA, the CDR3 is TGCGCCAGCAGCTTGGAAGAAGCCCGCTCTGGAAACACCATATATTTT. It yields the protein CASSLEEARSGNTIYF.

The chain has TRBV2 and TRBJ2-5; D possibly uses TRBD1 or TRBD2 (5 bases each). In germline, CDR1 is SNHLY, CDR2 FYNNEI. CDR3 length: 12 amino acids. The germline V and J ends were trimmed by 4 bases and 5 bases, with 8 bases remaining between them. In DNA, the CDR3 is TGTGCCAGCAGTGGGGACCTGGAGACCCAGTACTTC. Translated: CASSGDLETQYF.

V and J are TRBV6-5 and TRBJ1-6; no clear D. The CDR3 extends over 14 amino acids. The germline V gene encodes CDR1 MNHEY and CDR2 SVGAGI. The germline V and J ends were trimmed by 2 bases and 7 bases, with 9 bases remaining between them. The CDR3 loop is CASSYGVLNSPLHF. The CDR3 DNA follows: TGTGCCAGCAGTTACGGAGTCTTGAATTCACCCCTCCACTTT.

The sample holds a few counts of this clone. The chain uses TRBV6-5 and TRBJ1-1; D is possibly TRBD1 (6 bases). Trimming removed 0 bases at V and 2 bases at J, with 10 bases between. The CDR3 is 15 residues long. Germline CDR1 and CDR2: MNHEY and SVGAGI. This CDR3 reads CASSYSRGLNTEAFF. Written as DNA, the CDR3 is TGTGCCAGCAGTTACTCAAGGGGGTTAAACACTGAAGCTTTCTTT.

The rearrangement uses TRBV29-1 and TRBJ2-2; TRBD1 matches at 7 bases. CDR3 length equals 13 residues. Unmatched junction bases numbered 4, after V lost 8 bases and J lost 1 base. The V gene's germline CDR1 is SQVTM and CDR2 ANQGSEA. Here the CDR3 reads CSTGQLNTGELFF. In DNA form, the CDR3 reads TGCAGCACGGGACAGCTGAACACCGGGGAGCTGTTTTTT.

The chain is built from TRBV28 and TRBJ2-5; the match to TRBD1 covers 8 bases. The J segment lost 4 bases and the V segment lost 7 bases, leaving 8 bases of the junction unmatched. The CDR3 is made up of 14 amino acids. From germline, CDR1 is MDHEN and CDR2 SYDVKM. The CDR3 spells CASIPDREVETQYF. In DNA form, the CDR3 reads TGTGCCAGCATTCCGGACAGGGAGGTAGAGACCCAGTACTTC.